Below, 15 T cell receptor beta chains from the same sample are listed, as sequenced in a study of T cell responses to AZD1222 COVID-19 vaccine. Libraries were prepared by immunoSEQ multiplex PCR; TCRdb keeps only in-frame clonotypes and omits some of them. The data hold tens of thousands of clones, with over 75% observed a single time. The material was peripheral blood, obtained on day 0 of AZD1222 vaccination. The receptors stem from an adult in good health.

This chain joins TRBV30 and TRBJ1-1, with D perhaps TRBD1 (5 bases). The germline gives CDR1 GTSNPN, CDR2 SVGIG (reference sequence). The CDR3 contains 14 residues. Trimming shortened V by 0 bases and J by 1 base, and 9 bases separated the two germline ends. CDR3 nucleotides: TGTGCCTGGAGTGTAGGGCAGGGGAACACTGAAGCTTTCTTT. Translating gives CAWSVGQGNTEAFF.

This clone was counted once. V is TRBV27 and J is TRBJ1-6, with TRBD1 identical over 7 bases. This CDR3 spans 16 amino acids. Germline lookup yields CDR1 MNHEY and CDR2 SMNVEV (reference sequence). With V trimmed by 5 bases and J by 9 bases, 13 bases remained unmatched. In DNA form, the CDR3 reads TGTGCCAGCAGTCCTTTGTCGACAGGGAAGGCTTCACCCCTCCACTTT. Encoded protein: CASSPLSTGKASPLHF.

The V gene is TRBV14, the J gene TRBJ1-2; D is ambiguous. Per germline, CDR1 SGHDN and CDR2 FVKESK. This CDR3 is built from 14 residues. Deletions cut 1 base from V and 13 bases from J, with 19 bases between. In nucleotides, the CDR3 is TGTGCCAGCAGCCAAGGGGAACAGCGGGGAAGCGGCACCTTC. Translated: CASSQGEQRGSGTF.

The genes are TRBV7-9 and TRBJ1-6, with 12 bases identical to TRBD1. Losses at the gene ends were 5 bases for V and 8 bases for J; bases not matched to a gene: 10. The CDR3 spans 17 residues. Germline V lookup: CDR1 SEHNR, CDR2 FQNEAQ (reference sequence). The CDR3 is CASSPMGQGAWDSPLHF. The CDR3 DNA is TGTGCCAGCAGCCCTATGGGACAGGGGGCTTGGGATTCACCCCTCCACTTT.

The chain joins TRBV4-3 to TRBJ2-7, with a tentative D call TRBD2 (7 bases). In germline, CDR1 is LGHNA, CDR2 YSLEER. The length of the CDR3 is 13 residues. V shed 3 bases and J shed 6 bases, with 12 bases lying between them. The CDR3: CASSQFRGGEQYF. The DNA for the CDR3 is TGCGCCAGCAGCCAGTTTAGGGGGGGCGAGCAGTACTTC.

The chain uses TRBV30 and TRBJ1-3, with unresolved D. V was shortened by 1 base and J by 0 bases, with 7 bases between the two germline ends. The CDR3 is 14 residues long. CDR1 GTSNPN and CDR2 SVGIG come from the germline V gene (reference sequence). CDR3 bases: TGTGCCTGGAGTGGTGTATACTCTGGAAACACCATATATTTT. Its protein product is CAWSGVYSGNTIYF.

The chain has TRBV10-3 and TRBJ1-6; D unclear. Looked up from germline, CDR1 is ENHRY and CDR2 is SYGVKD. The length of the CDR3 is 14 residues. V was clipped by 5 bases and J by 1 base, with 6 bases between them. CDR3 loop: CAISTGSYNSPLHF. CDR3 nucleotide sequence: TGTGCCATCAGTACCGGGTCCTATAATTCACCCCTCCACTTT.

The gene calls are TRBV18 and TRBJ2-7; D is undetermined. V was shortened by 3 bases and J by 12 bases, with 18 bases between the two germline ends. Germline V gene lookup returns CDR1 KGHSH and CDR2 LQKENI. The CDR3 runs to 13 residues. The CDR3: CASSPDNAGETYF. The CDR3 nucleotides read TGTGCCAGCTCACCGGATAACGCAGGAGAGACGTACTTC.

Comments on this clone: At one of its ends the junction is not consistent with the germline gene, which may arise from a read error. The chain is built from TRBV6-5 and TRBJ1-3; D is uncertain. The CDR3 is 14 residues long. In germline, CDR1 is MNHEY, CDR2 SVGAGI. CDR3 residues: CASSSILSAPPLDF. In DNA, the CDR3 is TGTGCCAGCTCCAGTATACTAAGTGCCCCCCCCCTTGATTTT.

The chain employs TRBV6-5 and TRBJ1-2; D gene uncertain. There are 14 residues in the CDR3. CDR1 and CDR2 (germline): MNHEY, SVGAGI. V dropped 8 bases and J dropped 4 bases, with 17 bases sitting between them. CDR3 sequence (DNA): TGTGCCAGCTTTCAGATGTGGGGAATCTATGGCTACACCTTC. Translated: CASFQMWGIYGYTF.

This clone was recorded a few times. The V gene is TRBV5-1, the J gene TRBJ2-3; 8 nucleotides match TRBD1. The CDR3 is made up of 16 amino acids. With V trimmed by 3 bases and J by 1 base, 7 bases remained unmatched. Per germline, CDR1 SGHRS and CDR2 YFSETQ. The CDR3 is CASSSGYRGGTDTQYF. CDR3 sequence (DNA): TGCGCCAGCAGCTCGGGATACAGGGGGGGCACAGATACGCAGTATTTT.

This chain links TRBV5-1 with TRBJ1-1; D possibly corresponds to TRBD1 (5 bases). Germline V gene data show CDR1 as SGHRS and CDR2 as YFSETQ. The V end lost 4 bases, the J end lost 3 bases, and 13 bases lay between the germline ends. The CDR3 covers 14 residues. As DNA, the CDR3 is TGCGCCAGCAGCGCCGGACATCTGGACACTGAAGCTTTCTTT. This sequence encodes CASSAGHLDTEAFF.

The genes are TRBV9 and TRBJ1-1; D is unresolved. Trimming removed 4 bases at V and 2 bases at J, with 18 bases between. From germline, CDR1 is SGDLS and CDR2 YYNGEE. The CDR3 is 16 residues long. Here the CDR3 DNA reads TGTGCCAGCAGCCCGACCCTCAGAACCGCCAACACTGAAGCTTTCTTT. Translating gives CASSPTLRTANTEAFF. The variable domain in full, completed from reference TRBV9 and TRBJ1-1, reads DSGVTQTPKHLITATGQRVTLRCSPRSGDLSVYWYQQSLDQGLQFLIQYYNGEERAKGNILERFSAQQFPDLHSELNLSSLELGDSALYFCASSPTLRTANTEAFFGQGTRLTVV.

This clone appeared a single time. The V call is TRBV6-5, the J call TRBJ2-5, with a tentative D call TRBD2 (7 bases). The CDR3 is made up of 13 amino acids. Germline lookup yields CDR1 MNHEY and CDR2 SVGAGI. Trimming left V 6 bases short and J 5 bases short, with 13 bases between. CDR3 amino acids: CASRQGGTETQYF. DNA for the CDR3: TGTGCCAGCAGACAGGGAGGGACGGAGACCCAGTACTTC.

This CDR3 is CASSFSVNTEAFF. In DNA, the CDR3 is TGTGCCAGCAGTTTTTCGGTGAACACTGAAGCTTTCTTT. The chain joins TRBV27 to TRBJ1-1, with unresolved D. V was trimmed by 3 bases and J by 0 bases, leaving 5 bases between them. Germline V lookup: CDR1 MNHEY, CDR2 SMNVEV (reference sequence). The CDR3 contains 13 residues.